Shown below are 11 T cell receptor beta chains from a single sample sequenced in a study of radiation and T cells in renal cell carcinoma. The time point: blood 2 weeks post-SBRT. Treatment here: 15 Gy SBRT to primary tumor, nephrectomy 4 weeks later. Some clones are missing from TCRdb's copy, which holds only in-frame ones; the method was immunoSEQ multiplex PCR. The sample yields over 55,000 clones, roughly four fifths seen once. Sequenced here: blood, sampled from a patient whose treatment included radiotherapy and nephrectomy. These receptors all come from a man in his 60s with renal cell carcinoma.

This chain connects TRBV7-9 to TRBJ2-3, with 7 nucleotides matching TRBD2. The ends lost 4 bases at V and 2 bases at J; junction bases unmatched: 9. This CDR3 region has 16 residues. Per the germline V gene, CDR1 is SEHNR and CDR2 is FQNEAQ (reference sequence). The CDR3 DNA sequence: TGTGCCAGCAGCTCTGGGAGGGCCTCTAACACAGATACGCAGTATTTT. Protein sequence: CASSSGRASNTDTQYF.

V and J are TRBV5-8 and TRBJ1-1; no clear D gene. This CDR3 has 12 amino acids. Per the germline V gene, CDR1 is SGHTS and CDR2 is YDEGEE. V lost 4 bases and J 7 bases, leaving 11 bases between the germline ends. CDR3 in amino acids: CASSAWRDEAFF. As DNA, the CDR3 is TGTGCCAGCAGCGCCTGGAGGGATGAAGCTTTCTTT.

The V call is TRBV14, the J call TRBJ2-2; D not resolved. The CDR3 totals 15 residues. CDR1 and CDR2 (germline): SGHDN, FVKESK. V lost 0 bases and J lost 5, with 10 bases in between. This CDR3 is CASSQDFRGTGELFF. CDR3 coding DNA: TGTGCCAGCAGCCAAGATTTCCGAGGAACCGGGGAGCTGTTTTTT.

This clone has only a few counts. CDR3 residues: CASGPGTGTNTEAFF. The CDR3 nucleotides are TGTGCTAGTGGTCCCGGGACAGGTACGAACACTGAAGCTTTCTTT. The genes are TRBV12-5 and TRBJ1-1, with 8 bases matching TRBD1. With 5 bases clipped from V and 1 base from J, the junction kept 6 bases outside the gene matches. CDR3 length equals 15 residues. The V gene's germline CDR1 is LGHNT and CDR2 FRNRAP.

This clone was recorded once. This chain joins TRBV5-1 and TRBJ1-3; 7 nucleotides agree with TRBD1. The CDR3 has 14 amino acids. The V and J ends lost 5 bases and 0 bases, in that order; junction bases with no gene match: 2. Per the germline V gene, CDR1 is SGHRS and CDR2 is YFSETQ. CDR3 protein: CASRGDSSGNTIYF. The DNA for the CDR3 is TGCGCCAGCAGGGGGGACAGCTCTGGAAACACCATATATTTT.

The genes are TRBV5-6 and TRBJ2-3; D may correspond to TRBD1 or TRBD2 (6 bases each). V was trimmed by 1 base and J by 4 bases, leaving 10 bases between them. CDR3 length: 14 amino acids. CDR1 and CDR2 (germline): SGHDT, YYEEEE. Here the CDR3 DNA reads TGTGCCAGCAGCTTGCCGGGGGCCCCAGATACGCAGTATTTT. Its protein is CASSLPGAPDTQYF.

The CDR3 is CASSLAGGATYGYTF. For the CDR3, the DNA is TGTGCCAGCAGTCTTGCGGGGGGGGCCACCTATGGCTACACCTTC. The gene calls are TRBV7-2 and TRBJ1-2; D is possibly TRBD1 (6 bases). Germline V lookup: CDR1 SGHTA, CDR2 FQGNSA. V was clipped by 6 bases and J by 4 bases, with 18 bases between them. This CDR3 is built from 15 residues. Combining the CDR3 with reference TRBV7-2 and TRBJ1-2 gives the whole variable domain GAGVSQSPSNKVTEKGKDVELRCDPISGHTALYWYRQSLGQGLEFLIYFQGNSAPDKSGLPSDRFSAERTGGSVSTLTIQRTQQEDSAVYLCASSLAGGATYGYTFGSGTRLTVV.

The rearrangement links TRBV7-6 to TRBJ2-3; TRBD2 agrees at 7 bases. V lost 1 base to trimming and J lost 0 bases; unmatched junction nucleotides: 4. CDR3 length: 16 residues. CDR1 and CDR2 from the germline V gene are SGHVS and FNYEAQ. Here the CDR3 reads CASSLGSGASTDTQYF. The CDR3 DNA follows: TGTGCCAGCAGCTTAGGCAGCGGGGCTAGCACAGATACGCAGTATTTT.

The chain combines TRBV11-2 with TRBJ1-2; TRBD1 might be the D (6 bases). Trimming left V 5 bases short and J 0 bases short, with 16 bases between. The germline V gene has CDR1 SGHAT and CDR2 FQNNGV. This CDR3 region has 16 residues. The CDR3 nucleotides read TGTGCCAGCAGCCCGAGGGGGGGGAGAGCTAACTATGGCTACACCTTC. Amino acids: CASSPRGGRANYGYTF. Looking up the rest from reference TRBV11-2 and TRBJ1-2 gives the full variable domain: EAGVAQSPRYKIIEKRQSVAFWCNPISGHATLYWYQQILGQGPKLLIQFQNNGVVDDSQLPKDRFSAERLKGVDSTLKIQPAKLEDSAVYLCASSPRGGRANYGYTFGSGTRLTVV.

This clone showed up just a few times. The chain recombines TRBV11-2 with TRBJ2-2, with a weak D call TRBD1 (6 bases). This CDR3 has 16 residues. V was shortened by 5 bases and J by 2 bases, with 15 bases between the two germline ends. Germline-derived CDR1 and CDR2 are SGHAT and FQNNGV. CDR3 sequence (DNA): TGTGCCAGCAGCCTTCACCCAGGGGTAAACACCGGGGAGCTGTTTTTT. The encoded protein is CASSLHPGVNTGELFF.

This clone was counted once. This rearrangement joins TRBV18 to TRBJ2-3, with D uncertain. Germline CDR1 reads KGHSH; CDR2 reads LQKENI. The V gene lost 3 bases and the J gene lost 2 bases, with 12 bases spanning the gap. This CDR3 is built from 15 residues. Here the CDR3 reads CASSPSDAVTDTQYF. In nucleotides, the CDR3 is TGTGCCAGCTCACCTTCGGACGCCGTCACAGATACGCAGTATTTT.